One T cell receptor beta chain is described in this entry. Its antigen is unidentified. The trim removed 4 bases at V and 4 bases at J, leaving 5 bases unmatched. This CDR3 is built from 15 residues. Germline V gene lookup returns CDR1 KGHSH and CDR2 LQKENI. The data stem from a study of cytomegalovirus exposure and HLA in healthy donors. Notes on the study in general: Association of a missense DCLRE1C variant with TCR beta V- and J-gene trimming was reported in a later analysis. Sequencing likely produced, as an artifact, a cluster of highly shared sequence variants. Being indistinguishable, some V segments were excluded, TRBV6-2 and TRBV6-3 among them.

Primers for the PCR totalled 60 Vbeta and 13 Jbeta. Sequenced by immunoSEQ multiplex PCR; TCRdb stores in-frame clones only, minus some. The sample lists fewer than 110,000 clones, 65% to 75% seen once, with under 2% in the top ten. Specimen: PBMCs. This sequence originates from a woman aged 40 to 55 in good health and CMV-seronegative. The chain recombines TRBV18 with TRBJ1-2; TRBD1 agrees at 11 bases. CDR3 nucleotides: TGTGCCAGCTCACAGGGACAGGGGGACGTCTATGGCTACACCTTC. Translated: CASSQGQGDVYGYTF.